A selection of T cell receptor beta chains follows, all from one sample in a study of blood T cells in healthy people across ages. TCRdb reprocessed the 5' RACE reads via MiXCR and lists one record per CDR3 protein. The sample records approximately 900,000 distinct CDR3 sequences, roughly 50% being singletons. The material sequenced was blood. These TCRs come from a young man in good health. Each CDR3 is given with its conserved first and last residue. The D gene is left open where the match is weak. Expanded clones get a size class; other rows say once, few or many, or leave the size out.

j_gene,abundance,len,d_gene,v_gene,CDR3aa,CDR3nt
TRBJ2-5,many,15,-,TRBV20-1,CSARDAADPQETQYF,TGCAGTGCTAGAGATGCGGCAGATCCCCAAGAGACCCAGTACTTC
TRBJ1-4,-,15,-,TRBV4-2,CASSQTTAVAEKLFF,TGTGCCAGCAGCCAAACTACAGCCGTCGCTGAAAAACTGTTTTTT
TRBJ1-2,-,13,TRBD1,TRBV29-1,CSVERDRGQGYTF,TGCAGCGTGGAACGGGACAGGGGACAGGGCTACACCTTC
TRBJ2-7,few,16,TRBD2,TRBV7-3,CASSLGTAASGTEQYF,TGTGCCAGCAGCTTAGGAACGGCGGCTAGCGGGACGGAGCAGTACTTC
TRBJ2-4,few,16,TRBD2,TRBV12-3/TRBV12-4,CASSFSASGGENIQYF,TGTGCCAGCAGTTTTTCGGCTAGCGGGGGGGAAAACATTCAGTACTTC
TRBJ1-5,-,16,-,TRBV2,CASSASGSMGNQPQHF,TGTGCCAGCAGTGCTTCCGGAAGCATGGGCAATCAGCCCCAGCATTTT
TRBJ2-1,-,16,TRBD2,TRBV28,CASRRISGGSYNEQFF,TGTGCCAGCAGACGAATCAGCGGGGGCTCCTACAATGAGCAGTTCTTC
TRBJ2-7,few,15,TRBD1,TRBV3-1,CASSRGTGFSYEQYF,TGTGCCAGCAGCCGGGGGACAGGATTTTCCTACGAGCAGTACTTC
TRBJ1-4,-,15,-,TRBV7-8,CASSSRRSRDEKLFF,TGTGCCAGCAGCTCCCGACGGAGCCGTGATGAAAAACTGTTTTTT
TRBJ2-7,-,14,TRBD1,TRBV20-1,CSARGTDRGYEQYF,TGCAGTGCTAGAGGAACGGACAGGGGCTACGAGCAGTACTTC
TRBJ2-7,-,15,-,TRBV29-1,CSVEGGTPAYNEQYF,TGCAGCGTAGAGGGTGGGACGCCGGCCTACAATGAGCAGTACTTC
TRBJ2-5,-,13,TRBD1,TRBV2,CASSEDREETQYF,TGTGCCAGCAGTGAGGACAGGGAAGAGACCCAGTACTTC
TRBJ1-6,-,12,-,TRBV3-1,CASTSSGAPLHF,TGTGCCAGCACCTCGAGTGGGGCTCCCCTCCACTTT
TRBJ2-5,-,13,TRBD1,TRBV28,CAILDRGQETQYF,TGTGCCATCCTGGACAGGGGGCAAGAGACCCAGTACTTC
TRBJ1-1,-,13,-,TRBV27,CASSLRGGRGAFF,TGTGCCAGCAGTTTACGGGGGGGCAGGGGAGCTTTCTTT